Listed below are T cell receptor beta chains from one sample, sequenced in a study of early T cells in non-severe SARS-CoV-2 infection. TCRdb used MiXCR to reprocess the 5' RACE reads, holding one entry per CDR3 protein. The sample comprises under 70,000 distinct CDR3 sequences, under 14% of which are singletons, and 3.5% to 4% rests with the top ten. Material for sequencing was whole blood. The receptors were sampled from an adult who was a healthcare worker with PCR-confirmed SARS-CoV-2 infection or an uninfected control (not recorded which). Each CDR3 is given with its conserved first and last residue. The order of the fields is J gene, clone size, D gene, V gene, CDR3 protein, CDR3 DNA. D genes are given only for firm matches. Clone size is not always given. Where it is, it says once, few, many or a class for expanded clones.

>TRBJ2-1|few|TRBD1|TRBV3-1
CASSSRTGSYNEQFF
TGTGCCAGCAGCTCTCGGACAGGGTCCTACAATGAGCAGTTCTTC
>TRBJ2-6|many|TRBD1|TRBV14
CASSTGTGTGANVLTF
TGTGCCAGCAGCACCGGGACAGGGACTGGGGCCAACGTCCTGACTTTC
>TRBJ2-1|NA|TRBD2|TRBV4-1
CASSQARGMYNEQFF
TGCGCCAGCAGCCAAGCGCGGGGGATGTACAATGAGCAGTTCTTC
>TRBJ2-1|many|TRBD2|TRBV5-1
CASSLALAGSYNEQFF
TGCGCCAGCAGCTTGGCCCTAGCGGGGTCCTACAATGAGCAGTTCTTC
>TRBJ2-3|many|NA|TRBV18
CASSPLVLSGDTQYF
TGTGCCAGCTCACCACTGGTTCTCTCAGGAGATACGCAGTATTTT
>TRBJ1-4|few|NA|TRBV7-9
CASSLSEVMSNEKLFF
TGTGCCAGCAGCTTATCAGAGGTCATGTCTAATGAAAAACTGTTTTTT
>TRBJ1-1|few|NA|TRBV28
CASSFGEGEAFF
TGTGCCAGCAGTTTTGGGGAGGGGGAAGCTTTCTTT
>TRBJ2-3|many|TRBD1|TRBV29-1
CSVAKGAGTDTQYF
TGCAGCGTAGCTAAGGGGGCTGGGACAGATACGCAGTATTTT
>TRBJ1-2|many|TRBD1|TRBV2
CASTKDQGAGYGYTF
TGTGCCAGCACCAAGGACCAGGGGGCTGGCTATGGCTACACCTTC
>TRBJ1-2|many|NA|TRBV29-1
CSVGAANYGYTF
TGCAGCGTAGGGGCCGCTAACTATGGCTACACCTTC
>TRBJ2-1|few|NA|TRBV4-1
CASSQADGGSYNEQFF
TGCGCCAGCAGCCAAGCCGATGGGGGCTCCTACAATGAGCAGTTCTTC
>TRBJ2-1|NA|NA|TRBV13
CASSLAGEGNNEQFF
TGTGCCAGCAGCTTAGCAGGGGAAGGGAACAATGAGCAGTTCTTC
>TRBJ2-1|many|TRBD2|TRBV9
CASSVSGRAVNEQFF
TGTGCCAGCAGCGTCAGCGGGAGGGCCGTGAATGAGCAGTTCTTC
>TRBJ2-3|NA|NA|TRBV18
CASSRGRSGTDTQYF
TGTGCCAGCTCCCGCGGTCGAAGTGGCACAGATACGCAGTATTTT
>TRBJ2-1|many|NA|TRBV6-6
CASSYKAGVSRNEQFF
TGTGCCAGCAGTTACAAGGCAGGTGTTTCACGCAATGAGCAGTTCTTC
>TRBJ2-3|few|TRBD2|TRBV29-1
CSVEGGTSGGPDTQYF
TGCAGCGTTGAAGGCGGGACTAGCGGGGGCCCAGATACGCAGTATTTT
>TRBJ1-1|many|NA|TRBV25-1
CASSSVGGTEAFF
TGTGCCAGCTCCTCCGTTGGGGGGACTGAAGCTTTCTTT
>TRBJ2-6|few|TRBD1|TRBV7-9
CASSQPGQGLSGANVLTF
TGTGCCAGCAGCCAACCGGGACAGGGCCTTTCTGGGGCCAACGTCCTGACTTTC
>TRBJ2-5|NA|NA|TRBV6-2/TRBV6-3
CASSLLEGRETQYF
TGTGCCAGCAGTTTATTGGAGGGCCGGGAGACCCAGTACTTC
>TRBJ2-5|many|TRBD2|TRBV5-5
CASSLGLAESVRETQYF
TGTGCCAGCAGCTTGGGGCTAGCGGAGTCCGTACGGGAGACCCAGTACTTC
>TRBJ1-1|many|TRBD1|TRBV29-1
CSVRQGETEAFF
TGCAGCGTGAGACAGGGGGAAACTGAAGCTTTCTTT
>TRBJ2-1|many|TRBD2|TRBV7-9
CAAQRESNEQFF
TGTGCCGCCCAGCGGGAGAGCAATGAGCAGTTCTTC
>TRBJ1-2|many|NA|TRBV19
CASRVTTGGDYGYTF
TGTGCCAGTAGAGTGACTACGGGCGGCGACTATGGCTACACCTTC
>TRBJ1-1|few|TRBD1|TRBV29-1
CSVRGGGGLVNTEAFF
TGCAGCGTTAGGGGTGGAGGGGGCCTAGTGAACACTGAAGCTTTCTTT
>TRBJ2-1|many|TRBD1|TRBV20-1
CSARSRDRGNEQFF
TGCAGTGCTAGGAGCCGGGACAGGGGTAATGAGCAGTTCTTC
>TRBJ2-6|NA|NA|TRBV15
CATSRGRVTGANVLTF
TGTGCCACCAGCAGAGGCAGGGTAACTGGGGCCAACGTCCTGACTTTC